Listed here is a single T cell receptor beta chain. The antigen is unknown. The germline CDR1 and CDR2 sequences are SGHVS and FQNEAQ. This CDR3 contains 18 residues. Trimming took 2 bases from V and 1 from J, leaving 17 bases between them. The data derive from a study of T cell repertoires in cytomegalovirus infection. Study details: In public TCR beta signatures, there were indications of both CMV infection and matching HLA type.

Study-level findings and limits: There were carriers of CMV plus the relevant HLA, and cumulative public TCR beta family frequency identified them. It was HLA-C-restricted CMV-specific TCR beta clonotypes that dominated the response ex vivo.

MiXCR was run by TCRdb on the reads, yielding one entry per CDR3 protein. Of nearly 70,000 distinct CDR3 sequences listed, roughly 20% were seen once; the top ten hold 79%. The sample was PBMCs, sequenced either directly or after in vitro stimulation (not recorded which). The receptor was isolated from a human donor in good health (CMV status not recorded). Some clones in this sample may be carry-over from other donors' samples. The rearrangement joins TRBV7-8 to TRBJ2-2; D is possibly TRBD2 (5 bases). CDR3 sequence reads: CASSLRFVRAGNTGELFF. The CDR3 DNA follows: TGTGCCAGCAGCTTAAGATTCGTACGGGCGGGGAACACCGGGGAGCTGTTTTTT.